This T cell receptor (beta chain) comes out of a study of blood T cell repertoires in COVID-19. Study-wide background: COVID-19 samples, acute and convalescent, were from the United States, Italy and Spain.

Clones were sequenced by immunoSEQ multiplex PCR, and TCRdb holds only the in-frame ones, with some missing. The sample has 400,000 to 450,000 clones; less than 95% are singletons. Living in 20 to 30 US areas, the participants were between roughly 18 and 89 years of age. V was pared by 10 bases and J by 5 bases, with 18 bases between. There are 13 residues in the CDR3. The germline V gene encodes CDR1 MNHEY and CDR2 SVGAGI. The origin of this receptor is a man between 18 and 35 years old who had recovered from COVID-19. This chain links TRBV6-5 with TRBJ2-7, with unresolved D. The material sequenced was PBMCs or T cells enriched from blood (not recorded which). Here the CDR3 DNA reads TGTGCCACCTTTCGACTCTCGACCCACGAGCAGTACTTC. It translates to CATFRLSTHEQYF.